This entry lists 27 T cell receptor beta chains sequenced from one sample in a study of spatial heterogeneity in lung cancer. These receptors have no known antigen. Time point indicated: sample taken at primary tumor resection. Study-wide points: It was found that expanded intratumoral alpha and beta TCR counts tracked tumor mutation counts.

TCRdb itself ran the 5' RACE reads through MiXCR, one entry per CDR3 protein. Of about 6,800 distinct CDR3 sequences listed, 14% are singletons. This specimen was lung tumor tissue, taken at surgery. These receptors were obtained from a male donor with early-stage non-small cell lung cancer.

This clonotype was seen only a few times. This beta chain slipped into a library made for alpha chains as a stray read, so its size is not meaningful. V gene TRBV12-3 or TRBV12-4 combines with J gene TRBJ1-3; D is possibly TRBD1 (5 bases). V was clipped by 6 bases and J by 0 bases, with 15 bases between them. This CDR3 region has 16 residues. CDR3 sequence: CASSPRRQTSGNTIYF. The CDR3 region has the DNA TGTGCCAGCAGCCCTAGGCGACAGACCTCTGGAAACACCATATATTTT.

This clonotype is medium-sized within its sample. The library was designed around alpha chains, so this beta chain is a stray read whose abundance carries little weight. The chain couples TRBV7-9 to TRBJ2-1; D gene uncertain. This CDR3 is built from 17 residues. Trimming took 1 base from V and 0 from J, leaving 13 bases between them. The germline CDR1 and CDR2 sequences are SEHNR and FQNEAQ (reference sequence). The CDR3, as DNA: TGTGCCAGCAGCTTAGTATCGTCCATGAGCTCCTACAATGAGCAGTTCTTC. Translating gives CASSLVSSMSSYNEQFF. Filled out from reference TRBV7-9 and TRBJ2-1, the complete variable domain reads DTGVSQNPRHKITKRGQNVTFRCDPISEHNRLYWYRQTLGQGPEFLTYFQNEAQLEKSRLLSDRFSAERPKGSFSTLEIQRTEQGDSAMYLCASSLVSSMSSYNEQFFGPGTRLTVL.

This clonotype was counted only a few times. The size of this beta chain means little, since it is a stray read in a library made for alpha chains. This chain connects TRBV18 to TRBJ2-5; D is possibly TRBD1 or TRBD2 (5 bases each). There are 13 residues in the CDR3. The germline V gene encodes CDR1 KGHSH and CDR2 LQKENI. V lost 2 bases to trimming and J lost 5 bases, with 9 bases between them. CDR3 residues: CASSPSWGETQYF. As DNA, the CDR3 is TGTGCCAGCTCACCATCCTGGGGGGAGACCCAGTACTTC. Drawing the rest from reference TRBV18 and TRBJ2-5, the complete variable domain is NAGVMQNPRHLVRRRGQEARLRCSPMKGHSHVYWYRQLPEEGLKFMVYLQKENIIDESGMPKERFSAEFPKEGPSILRIQQVVRGDSAAYFCASSPSWGETQYFGPGTRLLVL.

This clonotype was found many times. The junction differs from germline at one of its ends, possibly a read error. With the library built for alpha chains, this beta chain is off target and its frequency is not meaningful. V usage is TRBV29-1 and J usage is TRBJ2-1; TRBD2 matches 14 bases. This CDR3 contains 12 residues. The germline V gene has CDR1 SQVTM and CDR2 ANQGSEA. CDR3 in amino acids: CSVGGLAGEPFF. The CDR3 DNA reads TGCAGCGTTGGGGGACTAGCGGGAGAGCCGTTCTTC.

This clonotype has ten or more counts. Because this beta chain is a stray read in a library intended to capture alpha chains, its abundance should not be given much weight. The chain recombines TRBV7-6 with TRBJ2-2; D remains ambiguous. The CDR3 is 14 amino acids. Deletions cut 1 base from V and 4 bases from J, with 7 bases between. Germline CDR1 reads SGHVS; CDR2 reads FNYEAQ. The CDR3 is CASSLGTGTGELFF. CDR3 nucleotides: TGTGCCAGCAGCTTAGGGACGGGCACCGGGGAGCTGTTTTTT.

This clonotype has only a few counts. This beta chain came through as a stray read in a library set up for alpha chains, and its size says little. This chain links TRBV7-7 with TRBJ2-2; D gene unclear. The CDR3 length is 13 residues. Germline V lookup: CDR1 SSHAT, CDR2 FNYEAQ (reference sequence). CDR3 coding DNA: TGTGCTAGTCAAGGCGGGAACACCGGGGAGCTGTTTTTT. Amino acids: CASQGGNTGELFF.

This clonotype was detected only a few times. The size of this beta chain means little, since it is a stray read in a library made for alpha chains. The chain employs TRBV5-1 and TRBJ1-6; no reliable D call. Germline V gene lookup returns CDR1 SGHRS and CDR2 YFSETQ. The CDR3 length is 14 residues. Trimming left V 6 bases short and J 6 bases short, with 13 bases between. CDR3 coding DNA: TGCGCCAGCACCTACAGTTCGGTTAATTCACCCCTCCACTTT. It specifies CASTYSSVNSPLHF. The full variable domain, completed using reference TRBV5-1 and TRBJ1-6, is KAGVTQTPRYLIKTRGQQVTLSCSPISGHRSVSWYQQTPGQGLQFLFEYFSETQRNKGNFPGRFSGRQFSNSRSEMNVSTLELGDSALYLCASTYSSVNSPLHFGNGTRLTVT.

By share, this clonotype ranks as medium-sized. The size of this beta chain means little, since it is a stray read in a library made for alpha chains. This chain links TRBV27 with TRBJ1-1; unclear D gene. CDR1 is MNHEY and CDR2 is SMNVEV in the germline V gene (reference sequence). The CDR3 contains 15 residues. The ends were cut back, 5 bases at V and 4 bases at J, with 17 bases in the middle. The CDR3 sequence is CASSRPPGKGTEAFF. CDR3 DNA: TGTGCCAGCAGTCGACCACCAGGAAAGGGCACTGAAGCTTTCTTT.

By share, this clonotype counts as medium-sized (0.01 to 0.1%). In a library made to pick up alpha chains, this beta chain is a stray read with a size that means little. The genes are TRBV12-3 or TRBV12-4 and TRBJ1-5; D is unclear. The CDR3 totals 14 residues. The V and J ends lost 1 base and 4 bases respectively, with 8 bases between them. The CDR3 bases are TGTGCCAGCAGTTTAGGGACCCCAAATCAGCCCCAGCATTTT. It specifies CASSLGTPNQPQHF.

This clonotype has a count of ten or more. As an off-target read in a library built for alpha chains, this beta chain has a frequency of little significance. This chain links TRBV7-6 with TRBJ1-4; 10 bases map to TRBD1. This CDR3 comprises 16 residues. J gave up 8 bases and V 2 bases, and 8 bases lay outside the gene matches. Germline V gene sequence: CDR1 SGHVS, CDR2 FNYEAQ. In nucleotides, the CDR3 is TGTGCCAGCAGCTTACTGACAGGGGGCAAAGGGGAAAAACTGTTTTTT. This encodes CASSLLTGGKGEKLFF.

This clonotype was counted at least ten times. In a library made to pick up alpha chains, this beta chain is a stray read with a size that means little. The chain has TRBV16 and TRBJ1-2; D remains ambiguous. Germline loops: CDR1 KGHSY, CDR2 FQNENV. The CDR3 contains 13 residues. The V and J ends lost 7 bases and 4 bases respectively, with 13 bases between them. In DNA, the CDR3 is TGTGCCAGCACCCGCTCCCCAGGCTATGGCTACACCTTC. This encodes CASTRSPGYGYTF. The whole variable domain, remainder taken from reference TRBV16 and TRBJ1-2, is GEEVAQTPKHLVRGEGQKAKLYCAPIKGHSYVFWYQQVLKNEFKFLISFQNENVFDETGMPKERFSAKCLPNSPCSLEIQATKLEDSAVYFCASTRSPGYGYTFGSGTRLTVV.

As regards this clonotype: This beta chain lies outside the target of a library built for alpha chains; its clone size means little. This chain links TRBV18 with TRBJ1-1; D ambiguous. Germline CDR1 and CDR2: KGHSH and LQKENI. Trimming pared 6 bases from V and 9 bases from J, leaving 14 bases between. The CDR3 is 12 amino acids. The CDR3, as DNA: TGTGCCAGCTCCCCCCAACCTCAGAAAGCTTTCTTT. Encoded protein: CASSPQPQKAFF.

This clonotype qualifies as medium-sized. This beta chain came through as a stray read in a library set up for alpha chains, and its size says little. CDR3 region: CASSYSLNLQSPSYNEQFF. For the CDR3, the DNA is TGTGCCAGCAGTTACTCCCTAAATTTACAGTCTCCTTCCTACAATGAGCAGTTCTTC. This chain uses TRBV6-5 with TRBJ2-1; D not certain. The ends were cut back, 0 bases at V and 1 base at J, with 19 bases in the middle. This CDR3 spans 19 amino acids. Germline CDR1 reads MNHEY; CDR2 reads SVGAGI.

This clonotype was recorded many times. Found in a library prepared for alpha chains, this beta chain is an off-target read, and its abundance has little meaning. The chain carries TRBV10-3 and TRBJ2-7, with 7 positions matching TRBD2. There are 15 residues in the CDR3. The germline CDR1 and CDR2 sequences are ENHRY and SYGVKD. V lost 4 bases, J lost 2 bases, and 8 bases stayed unmatched. The DNA of the CDR3 is TGTGCCATCAGTGGGGTAGGGACTACCACCTACGAGCAGTACTTC. It yields the protein CAISGVGTTTYEQYF.

This clonotype appeared many times. This beta chain is an unintended read in a library built for alpha chains; its size means little. This chain joins TRBV2 and TRBJ2-4; D may be TRBD1 or TRBD2 (5 bases each). There are 15 residues in the CDR3. Per germline, CDR1 SNHLY and CDR2 FYNNEI. Trimming cost V 8 bases and J 5 bases, with 19 bases left between them. CDR3 DNA sequence: TGTGCCAGCTCCCCGAGTGGGTCGGGGCAAAACATTCAGTACTTC. Translation: CASSPSGSGQNIQYF. Looking up the rest from reference TRBV2 and TRBJ2-4 gives the full variable domain: EPEVTQTPSHQVTQMGQEVILRCVPISNHLYFYWYRQILGQKVEFLVSFYNNEISEKSEIFDDQFSVERPDGSNFTLKIRSTKLEDSAMYFCASSPSGSGQNIQYFGAGTRLSVL.

This clonotype is termed medium-sized (0.01 to 0.1%). Being off target in a library aimed at alpha chains, this beta chain has a size of little meaning. The V gene is TRBV2, the J gene TRBJ1-5; TRBD1 agrees at 8 bases. The CDR3 has 15 amino acids. The J segment lost 6 bases and the V segment lost 2 bases, leaving 6 bases of the junction unmatched. The germline V gene encodes CDR1 SNHLY and CDR2 FYNNEI. The CDR3 nucleotides read TGTGCCAGCAGTGAAAGGCCAGGGGGCTCTCAGCCCCAGCATTTT. Its protein product is CASSERPGGSQPQHF.

This clonotype is medium-sized by share. This beta chain represents an off-target read in a library built for alpha chains; its size is of limited meaning. V usage is TRBV7-6 and J usage is TRBJ2-3; D is unresolved. The germline V gene has CDR1 SGHVS and CDR2 FNYEAQ. The CDR3 has 16 residues. The V and J ends lost 2 bases and 0 bases respectively, with 12 bases between them. The CDR3: CASSLFLAASTDTQYF. CDR3 sequence (DNA): TGTGCCAGCAGCTTATTTTTAGCCGCTAGCACAGATACGCAGTATTTT.

This clonotype is termed medium-sized. Because the library targeted alpha chains, this beta chain is an off-target read whose size means little. The gene calls are TRBV19 and TRBJ2-4; D possibly matches TRBD1 or TRBD2 (5 bases each). Trimming pared 3 bases from V and 6 bases from J, leaving 24 bases between. The V gene's germline CDR1 is LNHDA and CDR2 SQIVND (reference sequence). The CDR3 is 18 amino acids. The CDR3 nucleotides read TGTGCCAGTAGTATCACCGGGACGAGACTCCTAATCGGAAACATTCAGTACTTC. Translation gives CASSITGTRLLIGNIQYF.

This clonotype occurred many times. In a library made to pick up alpha chains, this beta chain is a stray read with a size that means little. The gene calls are TRBV10-3 and TRBJ2-7, with D perhaps matching TRBD1 or TRBD2 (5 bases each). V was trimmed by 0 bases and J by 7 bases, leaving 16 bases between them. Germline-derived CDR1 and CDR2 are ENHRY and SYGVKD. This CDR3 has 15 amino acids. CDR3 residues: CAISESRRDHWEQYF. CDR3 in DNA: TGTGCCATCAGTGAGTCGCGCCGGGACCACTGGGAGCAGTACTTC.

As concerns this clonotype: Found in a library prepared for alpha chains, this beta chain is an off-target read, and its abundance has little meaning. The rearrangement uses TRBV7-2 and TRBJ2-3, with no clear D. Trimming took 6 bases from V and 2 from J, leaving 6 bases between them. This CDR3 has 12 residues. Germline V lookup: CDR1 SGHTA, CDR2 FQGNSA. This chain's CDR3 is CASSLYTDTQYF. CDR3 bases: TGTGCCAGCAGTCTTTACACAGATACGCAGTATTTT.

This clonotype was found a few times. This beta chain lies outside the target of a library built for alpha chains; its clone size means little. The chain joins TRBV7-9 to TRBJ2-1; 11 positions match TRBD2. This CDR3 has 17 residues. Trimming removed 5 bases from V and 2 bases from J; junction bases left unmatched: 8. Germline CDR1 and CDR2: SEHNR and FQNEAQ (reference sequence). The CDR3 DNA reads TGTGCCAGCAGCAATGTAGCGGGAGGGTCCCCCTACAATGAGCAGTTCTTC. The encoded protein is CASSNVAGGSPYNEQFF.

This clonotype was seen only a few times. The library was prepared for alpha chains; this beta chain is a stray read, so its frequency means little. The chain recombines TRBV5-1 with TRBJ1-1; D is uncertain. V lost 0 bases, J lost 0 bases, and 15 bases lay in between. The CDR3 runs to 17 residues. Germline V gene sequence: CDR1 SGHRS, CDR2 YFSETQ. CDR3 loop: CASSLVGYSPVNTEAFF. CDR3 coding DNA: TGCGCCAGCAGCTTGGTGGGTTACAGTCCTGTGAACACTGAAGCTTTCTTT.

This clonotype is medium-sized (0.01 to 0.1%). The library was designed around alpha chains, so this beta chain is a stray read whose abundance carries little weight. The rearrangement uses TRBV28 and TRBJ1-5; no clear D. Germline V CDR1 and CDR2: MDHEN, SYDVKM. CDR3 size: 12 residues. V was shortened by 6 bases and J by 7 bases, with 10 bases between the two germline ends. The CDR3 protein is CASRGVPQPQHF. The CDR3 nucleotides are TGTGCCAGCAGGGGAGTCCCGCAGCCCCAGCATTTT.

A word on this clonotype: For a library built for alpha chains, this beta chain is a stray read; little rests on its size. The chain carries TRBV7-9 and TRBJ1-4; D call uncertain. The CDR3 covers 15 residues. From germline, CDR1 is SEHNR and CDR2 FQNEAQ (reference sequence). V lost 1 base and J 8 bases, leaving 14 bases between the germline ends. CDR3 sequence reads: CASSLGAIGAEKLFF. DNA of the CDR3: TGTGCCAGCAGCTTAGGGGCGATTGGCGCGGAAAAACTGTTTTTT.

This clonotype has a count of ten or more. This beta chain came through as a stray read in a library set up for alpha chains, and its size says little. The chain carries TRBV3-1 and TRBJ2-1; unclear D gene. With 2 bases removed from V and 4 bases from J, the gap between germline ends came to 12 bases. Germline-derived CDR1 and CDR2 are LGHDT and YNNKEL (reference sequence). The CDR3 contains 15 residues. The chain's CDR3 is CASSQYASTYNEQFF. In DNA form, the CDR3 reads TGTGCCAGCAGCCAATACGCCTCTACTTACAATGAGCAGTTCTTC.

The table lists this clonotype with a few counts. This beta chain turned up in a library designed for alpha chains; as an off-target read, its abundance says little. V gene TRBV28 combines with J gene TRBJ1-4, with D possibly being TRBD1 (6 bases). The CDR3 consists of 15 residues. The V gene lost 1 base and the J gene lost 6 bases, with 12 bases spanning the gap. Germline V lookup: CDR1 MDHEN, CDR2 SYDVKM. The DNA for the CDR3 is TGTGCCAGCAGTTTATTTTACAGGGATGATGAAAAACTGTTTTTT. This encodes CASSLFYRDDEKLFF.

A few counts support this clonotype. Because the library targeted alpha chains, this beta chain is an off-target read whose size means little. The chain joins TRBV10-3 to TRBJ1-2, with 10 nucleotides matching TRBD1. CDR1 is ENHRY, CDR2 SYGVKD, per germline. The trim removed 3 bases at V and 8 bases at J, leaving 6 bases unmatched. The CDR3 consists of 14 residues. CDR3 residues: CAISDYGQGGGYTF. CDR3 in DNA: TGTGCCATCAGTGATTACGGACAGGGGGGCGGCTACACCTTC.